The T cell receptor (beta chain) under discussion was sequenced for a study of breast tumors, draining lymph nodes, adjacent tissues. Study results and limitations: Compared with basal-like, luminal-like tumors shared significantly more repertoire with nontumor tissue. The lymph node origin of tumor T cells was framed as consistent with a hypothesis, not demonstrated. Tumors had less TCR diversity than lymph nodes, more than nontumor tissue. Findings are consistent with lymph node origin and intratumoral expansion of most tumor T cells.

There are many counts of this clonotype. Its antigen is as yet unknown. Samples came from axillary lymph nodes draining the breast cancer. TCRdb ran MiXCR on the multiplex PCR reads and lists one entry per CDR3 protein. The table includes about 80,000 distinct CDR3 sequences, under 25% detected once. The CDR3 is 14 residues long. Trimming cost V 1 base and J 1 base, with 4 bases left between them. Germline CDR1 and CDR2: MGHRA and YSYEKL. Sequencing used axillary lymph node tissue. The V and J genes are TRBV4-1 and TRBJ2-2; unclear D gene. This TCR came from a female donor with breast cancer. Some clones in this sample may be carry-over from other donors' samples. CDR3 sequence: CASSQAQNTGELFF. In nucleotides, the CDR3 is TGCGCCAGCAGCCAAGCCCAGAACACCGGGGAGCTGTTTTTT.